This is a list of T cell receptor beta chains from one sample in a study of Graves' ophthalmopathy and Graves' hyperthyroidism. TCRdb re-called the multiplex PCR reads with MiXCR, one entry per CDR3 protein. Among approximately 640,000 distinct CDR3 sequences, roughly 39% were seen once, and the ten largest hold 3% to 4%. The material sequenced was peripheral blood. The receptors here all came from an adult man with Graves' ophthalmopathy. The CDR3 runs from the conserved cysteine through the conserved F or W. The order of the fields is D gene, J gene, V gene, clone size, CDR3 protein, CDR3 DNA. A D gene is named only where the DNA matches it firmly. Some rows mark clone size as missing; the rest say once, few, many or name a class of expanded clone.

>TRBD1|TRBJ1-2|TRBV5-1|NA
CASSVGDRDGYTF
TGCGCCAGCAGCGTAGGAGACAGGGATGGCTACACCTTC
>TRBD2|TRBJ2-7|TRBV7-8|NA
CASSLLRLAASYEQYF
TGTGCCAGCAGCTTATTGAGACTAGCGGCCTCCTACGAGCAGTACTTC
>TRBD1|TRBJ1-1|TRBV25-1|once
CASSLFWTGGARTEAFF
TGTGCCAGCAGTTTATTCTGGACAGGGGGCGCCAGGACTGAAGCTTTCTTT
>NA|TRBJ2-5|TRBV7-9|many
CASSLMTGQETQYF
TGTGCCAGCAGCCTCATGACAGGCCAAGAGACCCAGTACTTC
>NA|TRBJ1-6|TRBV6-5|few
CASSLQGWGNSPLHF
TGTGCCAGCAGCCTACAGGGTTGGGGGAATTCACCCCTCCACTTT
>NA|TRBJ1-4|TRBV5-5|NA
CASSLVLGPEKLFF
TGTGCCAGCAGCTTAGTTCTGGGGCCTGAAAAACTGTTTTTT
>NA|TRBJ1-4|TRBV5-1|NA
CASSTGTTNEKLFF
TGCGCCAGCAGCACTGGGACCACCAATGAAAAACTGTTTTTT
>NA|TRBJ1-3|TRBV24-1|NA
CATSDAGNTIYF
TGTGCCACCAGTGACGCCGGAAACACCATATATTTT
>NA|TRBJ2-7|TRBV13|few
CATFYRGRAYEQYF
TGTGCCACCTTTTATCGTGGCAGGGCATACGAGCAGTACTTC
>NA|TRBJ2-7|TRBV27|few
CASRPQQDYEQYF
TGTGCCAGCCGCCCCCAGCAGGACTACGAGCAGTACTTC
>NA|TRBJ1-1|TRBV30|NA
CAWSRRERAFF
TGTGCCTGGAGTAGGAGGGAAAGAGCTTTCTTT
>NA|TRBJ1-5|TRBV11-1|NA
CASSSPRDQPQHF
TGTGCCAGCAGCTCCCCGCGAGATCAGCCCCAGCATTTT
>TRBD1|TRBJ1-1|TRBV29-1|NA
CSVGTGDWMAFF
TGCAGCGTGGGGACAGGGGATTGGATGGCTTTCTTT
>TRBD1|TRBJ1-1|TRBV29-1|NA
CSVVTGYTEAFF
TGCAGCGTCGTGACAGGGTACACTGAAGCTTTCTTT
>NA|TRBJ2-7|TRBV7-2|NA
CASSTPGIHEQYF
TGTGCCAGCAGTACCCCAGGGATCCACGAGCAGTACTTC
>NA|TRBJ1-3|TRBV7-9|many
CAIFRETGNTIYF
TGTGCCATTTTCCGGGAGACTGGAAACACCATATATTTT
>TRBD2|TRBJ2-7|TRBV2|once
CASVGRDSAYEQYF
TGTGCCAGCGTTGGGAGGGACTCCGCCTACGAGCAGTACTTC
>NA|TRBJ1-5|TRBV12-3/TRBV12-4|NA
CASSHGQARGKGQPQHF
TGTGCCAGCAGTCACGGCCAGGCGCGAGGGAAAGGTCAGCCCCAGCATTTT
>NA|TRBJ2-7|TRBV25-1|many
CASSGGYEQYF
TGTGCCAGCAGTGGGGGATACGAGCAGTACTTC
>TRBD2|TRBJ2-7|TRBV9|NA
CASSMGTSGKVYEQYF
TGTGCCAGCAGCATGGGGACTAGCGGGAAGGTCTACGAGCAGTACTTC
>TRBD1|TRBJ2-7|TRBV29-1|once
CSVVTGGLSEQYF
TGCAGCGTTGTTACAGGGGGACTGAGCGAGCAGTACTTC
>NA|TRBJ1-1|TRBV6-6|NA
CASSYSPGGTEAFF
TGTGCCAGCAGTTACTCACCTGGTGGGACTGAAGCTTTCTTT